The entry below gives a single T cell receptor beta chain sequence along with its context. Trimming took 7 bases from V and 1 from J, leaving 8 bases between them. Germline lookup yields CDR1 MNHNS and CDR2 SASEGT. The CDR3 is 13 residues long. The data are from a study of metastatic and nonmetastatic thyroid tumors. No patient had received any treatment before thyroid surgery. As originally analysed: Researchers built a distant-metastasis classifier for papillary thyroid cancer that drew on CDR3 differences across clinicopathological groups. TCRdb re-processed the PCR reads through MiXCR. The V and J calls here are based on TCRdb, not the publication. The sample lists approximately 24,000 clones, 15% seen once, with approximately 3.6% in the top ten.

V gene TRBV6-1 combines with J gene TRBJ2-1; D remains unclear. The sequenced sample was blood. The sequence was obtained from a female donor with papillary thyroid cancer or a benign thyroid nodule (not recorded which). Some clones in this sample may be carry-over from other donors' samples. The CDR3 protein is CASNGWSYNEQFF. The CDR3 DNA sequence: TGTGCCAGCAATGGGTGGTCCTACAATGAGCAGTTCTTC.